This TCR beta chain was obtained from a study of cytomegalovirus exposure and HLA in healthy donors. This CDR3 is built from 21 residues. Germline V gives CDR1 KGHSH, CDR2 LQKENI. The V gene lost 4 bases and the J gene lost 6 bases, with 36 bases spanning the gap. PCR involved 60 Vbeta and 13 Jbeta primers. TCRdb keeps only in-frame clones here, not all; method: immunoSEQ multiplex PCR. The sample carries under 200,000 clones, around 83% recorded once. This chain joins TRBV18 and TRBJ1-2, with D perhaps matching TRBD1 (6 bases). Sequenced sample: PBMCs. The receptor comes from a woman younger than 35 in good health and CMV-seronegative. Written as DNA, the CDR3 is TGTGCCAGCTCACAATGGACAGCCGGCTTGGGGCTGTTACCCCCCCAGCATGGCTACACCTTC. This sequence encodes CASSQWTAGLGLLPPQHGYTF.